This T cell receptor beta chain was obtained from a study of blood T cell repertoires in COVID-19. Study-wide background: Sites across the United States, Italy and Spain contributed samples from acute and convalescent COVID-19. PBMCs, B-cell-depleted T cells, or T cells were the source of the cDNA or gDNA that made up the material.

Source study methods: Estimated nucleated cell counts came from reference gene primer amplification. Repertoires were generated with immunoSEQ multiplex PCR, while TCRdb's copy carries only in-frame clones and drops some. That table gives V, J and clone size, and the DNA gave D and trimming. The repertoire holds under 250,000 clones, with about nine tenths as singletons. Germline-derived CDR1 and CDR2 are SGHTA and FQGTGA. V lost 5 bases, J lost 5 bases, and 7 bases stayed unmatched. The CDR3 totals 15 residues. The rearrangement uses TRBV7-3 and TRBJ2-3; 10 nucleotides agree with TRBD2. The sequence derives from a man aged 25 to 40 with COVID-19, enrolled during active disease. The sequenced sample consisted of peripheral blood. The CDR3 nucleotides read TGTGCCAGCAGCAGAAGCGGGAGGGCCGGAGATACGCAGTATTTT. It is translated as CASSRSGRAGDTQYF.